One and the same sample provided the 28 T cell receptor beta chains below, sequenced in a study of cytomegalovirus exposure and HLA in healthy donors. PCR primers comprised 60 Vbeta and 13 Jbeta primers. Sequencing used immunoSEQ multiplex PCR; TCRdb keeps in-frame clones, though not all of them. Among roughly 190,000 clones listed, more than 75% were seen once. Sequencing was carried out using PBMCs. Source of these receptors: a woman aged 50 to 65 in good health and CMV-seropositive.

There are a few counts of this clone. The V call is TRBV6-1, the J call TRBJ2-3; the D gene is possibly TRBD1 (5 bases). V gave up 1 base and J gave up 3 bases, with 11 bases separating them. Per germline, CDR1 MNHNS and CDR2 SASEGT. The length of the CDR3 is 15 residues. This CDR3 is CASSEVWGSTDTQYF. The CDR3 nucleotides are TGTGCCAGCAGTGAAGTGTGGGGCAGTACAGATACGCAGTATTTT.

This chain uses TRBV30 with TRBJ1-4; D gene unclear. This CDR3 comprises 14 residues. V was clipped by 3 bases and J by 0 bases, with 8 bases between them. The germline V gene has CDR1 GTSNPN and CDR2 SVGIG (reference sequence). CDR3 loop: CAWRARPTNEKLFF. The CDR3 coding sequence is TGTGCCTGGAGAGCCCGTCCAACTAATGAAAAACTGTTTTTT.

The chain employs TRBV30 and TRBJ2-1; TRBD2 aligns across 8 bases. J was trimmed by 3 bases and V by 2 bases; bases with no gene match: 9. Germline V gives CDR1 GTSNPN, CDR2 SVGIG (reference sequence). There are 16 residues in the CDR3. The CDR3 is CAWSPLAGGIYNEQFF. The CDR3, as DNA: TGTGCCTGGAGTCCCCTGGCGGGGGGAATCTACAATGAGCAGTTCTTC.

V gene TRBV5-6 combines with J gene TRBJ1-3; D is possibly TRBD1 (5 bases). Germline V lookup: CDR1 SGHDT, CDR2 YYEEEE. Trimming shortened V by 0 bases and J by 4 bases, and 8 bases separated the two germline ends. The CDR3 is made up of 14 amino acids. The DNA of the CDR3 is TGTGCCAGCAGCTTGGACAAGGGGGGAAACACCATATATTTT. Its protein is CASSLDKGGNTIYF.

The genes are TRBV19 and TRBJ1-5; 7 bases are a match to TRBD1. The CDR3 is made up of 17 amino acids. With 6 bases clipped from V and 3 bases from J, the junction kept 14 bases outside the gene matches. Germline values: CDR1 LNHDA, CDR2 SQIVND (reference sequence). CDR3: CASRGGGEGALNQPQHF. The CDR3, as DNA: TGTGCCAGTAGAGGGGGTGGTGAGGGGGCCCTCAATCAGCCCCAGCATTTT.

The chain carries TRBV5-6 and TRBJ1-2; 11 positions agree with TRBD1. CDR1 SGHDT and CDR2 YYEEEE come from the germline V gene. The CDR3 spans 17 residues. The V and J ends lost 1 base and 8 bases, in that order; junction bases with no gene match: 13. CDR3 sequence: CASSLYLMGQGVTGYTF. The CDR3 nucleotides read TGTGCCAGCAGCTTGTATCTTATGGGACAGGGGGTTACAGGCTACACCTTC.

This clone appeared once. The chain has TRBV7-2 and TRBJ1-1; 7 positions match TRBD1. CDR1 is SGHTA, CDR2 FQGNSA, per germline. This CDR3 contains 17 residues. The V gene end was trimmed by 2 bases and the J gene end by 5 bases; junction bases not matched to a gene: 14. CDR3 amino acids: CASSLTVGTGAGTEAFF. The CDR3 DNA reads as TGTGCCAGCAGCTTAACGGTTGGTACAGGGGCAGGTACTGAAGCTTTCTTT.

This chain joins TRBV6-5 and TRBJ2-4, with D perhaps TRBD1 (6 bases). From germline, CDR1 is MNHEY and CDR2 SVGAGI. This CDR3 has 13 amino acids. Trimming shortened V by 6 bases and J by 7 bases, and 13 bases separated the two germline ends. CDR3 amino acids: CASRPGHLNIQYF. CDR3 sequence (DNA): TGTGCCAGCAGGCCGGGACACCTCAACATTCAGTACTTC.

J is TRBJ2-2 and V is TRBV6-1; no definite D call. The CDR3 has 13 amino acids. V lost 9 bases and J lost 0, with 8 bases in between. The V gene's germline CDR1 is MNHNS and CDR2 SASEGT. The CDR3 sequence is CASINTNTGELFF. The DNA for the CDR3 is TGTGCCAGTATAAACACGAACACCGGGGAGCTGTTTTTT.

V is TRBV27 and J is TRBJ2-3; TRBD1 agrees at 10 bases. Germline trimming cut 4 bases from V and 1 base from J; bases unmatched to any gene: 2. The germline V gene encodes CDR1 MNHEY and CDR2 SMNVEV (reference sequence). The CDR3 runs 15 residues. This chain's CDR3 is CASSYGTGGTDTQYF. The CDR3 DNA follows: TGTGCCAGCAGTTACGGGACAGGGGGCACAGATACGCAGTATTTT.

The chain employs TRBV28 and TRBJ2-1; TRBD2 agrees at 7 bases. CDR1 MDHEN and CDR2 SYDVKM come from the germline V gene. V dropped 7 bases and J dropped 1; count of bases not matched to a gene: 10. The CDR3 extends over 16 amino acids. Here the CDR3 reads CASTSLLRGSYNEQFF. In DNA form, the CDR3 reads TGTGCCAGCACCTCTCTCTTGCGGGGGTCCTACAATGAGCAGTTCTTC.

Here the CDR3 reads CASSPGTGKTQYF. CDR3 nucleotide sequence: TGTGCCAGCAGCCCCGGGACAGGAAAAACCCAGTACTTC. The chain uses TRBV7-2 and TRBJ2-5; TRBD1 matches 8 bases. The CDR3 runs 13 residues. Losses at the gene ends were 5 bases for V and 8 bases for J; bases not matched to a gene: 7. The germline V gene encodes CDR1 SGHTA and CDR2 FQGNSA.

This rearrangement joins TRBV5-1 to TRBJ1-1; 7 positions agree with TRBD1. Germline V lookup: CDR1 SGHRS, CDR2 YFSETQ. With 2 bases clipped from V and 7 bases from J, the junction kept 8 bases outside the gene matches. The CDR3 sequence is 14 residues long. CDR3 region: CASSLEDRVVEAFF. As DNA, the CDR3 is TGCGCCAGCAGCTTAGAAGACAGGGTGGTTGAAGCTTTCTTT.

The chain uses TRBV5-1 and TRBJ1-6; D perhaps matches TRBD1 (6 bases). The CDR3 spans 15 residues. V was shortened by 4 bases and J by 7 bases, with 15 bases between the two germline ends. Germline V gene sequence: CDR1 SGHRS, CDR2 YFSETQ. The chain's CDR3 is CASSTETGRNSPLHF. Written as DNA, the CDR3 is TGCGCCAGCAGCACTGAGACAGGTAGAAATTCACCCCTCCACTTT.

A note on this clone: One junction end disagrees with the germline gene, perhaps due to a read error. The chain links TRBV7-7 to TRBJ2-3; TRBD1 is a possible D gene (5 bases). The CDR3 covers 13 residues. Germline assignment: CDR1 SSHAT and CDR2 FNYEAQ (reference sequence). Written as DNA, the CDR3 is TGTGCTAGCAGCCCGGACGTGACAGATGCGCAGTATTTT. Translated, it gives CASSPDVTDAQYF.

This rearrangement joins TRBV7-9 to TRBJ2-1; the D gene is possibly TRBD2 (5 bases). Germline V lookup: CDR1 SEHNR, CDR2 FQNEAQ (reference sequence). Trimming took 5 bases from V and 15 from J, leaving 17 bases between them. This CDR3 is built from 12 residues. The CDR3: CASSGQELSGFF. The CDR3 nucleotides read TGTGCCAGCAGCGGCCAGGAGTTAAGCGGGTTCTTC.

V usage is TRBV5-1 and J usage is TRBJ1-3; tentative D call: TRBD1 (6 bases). This CDR3 spans 14 amino acids. V lost 4 bases and J lost 4, with 12 bases in between. Looked up from germline, CDR1 is SGHRS and CDR2 is YFSETQ. CDR3 DNA: TGCGCCAGCAGCAGGGGGGGCGAGGGAAACACCATATATTTT. This translates into CASSRGGEGNTIYF.

The V gene is TRBV7-8, the J gene TRBJ1-6; D remains ambiguous. The length of the CDR3 is 15 residues. Trimming took 5 bases from V and 2 from J, leaving 10 bases between them. Germline V gene lookup returns CDR1 SGHVS and CDR2 FQNEAQ. CDR3 amino acids: CASSPTDTYNSPLHF. The CDR3 DNA follows: TGTGCCAGCAGCCCAACAGATACCTATAATTCACCCCTCCACTTT.

This clone was counted between two and nine times. The gene calls are TRBV7-2 and TRBJ2-1, with 9 bases aligning to TRBD2. Germline V lookup: CDR1 SGHTA, CDR2 FQGNSA. V gave up 2 bases and J gave up 3 bases; unmatched junction bases: 8. CDR3 length equals 17 residues. CDR3 in amino acids: CASSLTGGGASYNEQFF. CDR3 DNA: TGTGCCAGCAGCTTAACGGGCGGGGGGGCCAGCTACAATGAGCAGTTCTTC.

The J gene is TRBJ2-3, the V gene TRBV5-1, with D hard to call. Germline CDR1 reads SGHRS; CDR2 reads YFSETQ. CDR3 length: 14 amino acids. Trimming removed 1 base from V and 6 bases from J, with 12 bases in between. The CDR3 DNA reads as TGCGCCAGCAGCTTGATGATGGCCAGGGATACGCAGTATTTT. It is translated as CASSLMMARDTQYF.

This chain links TRBV6-5 with TRBJ2-7; 7 positions agree with TRBD1. V gave up 5 bases and J gave up 5 bases; unmatched junction bases: 9. Germline-derived CDR1 and CDR2 are MNHEY and SVGAGI. CDR3 length: 14 amino acids. In DNA form, the CDR3 reads TGTGCCAGCAGTCCCACTACAGGGGTGGACGAGCAGTACTTC. It is translated as CASSPTTGVDEQYF.

As concerns this clone: The junction and the germline gene differ at one end; a read error may be behind it. The gene calls are TRBV9 and TRBJ1-2; D is perhaps TRBD1 (5 bases). The CDR3 runs to 15 residues. CDR1 SGDLS and CDR2 YYNGEE come from the germline V gene. CDR3 amino acids: CAGSVALSTAYGYTF. The CDR3 DNA reads as TGTGCCGGCAGCGTAGCCCTTTCGACAGCCTATGGCTACACCTTC.

The DNA of the CDR3 is TGTGCCAGCAATGTCAGGGGGCGCGGCTATGGCTACACCTTC. As protein: CASNVRGRGYGYTF. The chain couples TRBV6-1 to TRBJ1-2, with 8 nucleotides matching TRBD1. J lost 4 bases, V lost 7 bases, and 8 bases had no gene match. The CDR3 has 14 residues. The germline V gene has CDR1 MNHNS and CDR2 SASEGT.

The chain has TRBV29-1 and TRBJ2-2, with D tentatively TRBD2 (7 bases). Trimming pared 6 bases from V and 4 bases from J, leaving 18 bases between. This CDR3 region has 15 residues. The germline V gene encodes CDR1 SQVTM and CDR2 ANQGSEA. The CDR3 nucleotides read TGCAGCGTCCCCCGGGGAGGGGGTCCCACCGGGGAGCTGTTTTTT. This sequence encodes CSVPRGGGPTGELFF.

This chain links TRBV11-2 with TRBJ2-7, with 7 bases fitting TRBD1. The germline CDR1 and CDR2 sequences are SGHAT and FQNNGV. This CDR3 has 15 amino acids. V shed 3 bases and J 1 base; nucleotides not matched to a gene: 6. The CDR3 sequence is CASSFRGFGSYEQYF. The DNA for the CDR3 is TGTGCCAGCAGCTTCAGGGGGTTCGGGTCCTACGAGCAGTACTTC.

This sequence joins TRBV4-1 and TRBJ1-5; 7 bases are a match to TRBD1. Germline CDR1 MGHRA, CDR2 YSYEKL. The CDR3 is 17 amino acids. V was pared by 0 bases and J by 2 bases, with 7 bases of the junction left unmatched. CDR3 in amino acids: CASSQETGLQGNQPQHF. The CDR3 nucleotides read TGCGCCAGCAGCCAAGAGACAGGGCTTCAGGGCAATCAGCCCCAGCATTTT.

This chain connects TRBV15 to TRBJ2-6; D perhaps matches TRBD2 (5 bases). This CDR3 spans 15 amino acids. CDR1 is LNHNV, CDR2 YYDKDF, per germline (reference sequence). Between the trimmed V and J ends, which lost 4 bases and 0 bases, there was a span of 7 bases. CDR3 DNA: TGTGCCACCAGCACAGGAGGCTCTGGGGCCAACGTCCTGACTTTC. This translates into CATSTGGSGANVLTF.

The chain links TRBV5-6 to TRBJ2-5; perhaps TRBD2 as D (5 bases). V was trimmed by 4 bases and J by 2 bases, leaving 18 bases between them. This CDR3 contains 16 residues. The germline gives CDR1 SGHDT, CDR2 YYEEEE. The CDR3 here is CASSPLGPERQETQYF. The CDR3 region has the DNA TGTGCCAGCAGCCCTCTCGGACCCGAGCGGCAAGAGACCCAGTACTTC.